This T cell receptor (beta chain) was captured in a study of T cell responses to AZD1222 COVID-19 vaccine. As concerns this clone: The antigen is undetermined.

Produced via immunoSEQ multiplex PCR; TCRdb's table is partial and in-frame only. This repertoire shows roughly 87,000 clones, approximately 90% found once; its top ten account for around 5.5%. Whole-study findings and limits: It should be noted that donors were predominantly white British and more often female, and clonal diversity was possibly underestimated. Breadth and depth of Spike-specific TCRs rose after two AZD1222 doses. Nearly half of spike-specific TCRs reportedly target unmutated variant regions.

The sequence was obtained from an adult who received the AZD1222 COVID-19 vaccine. Specimen: peripheral blood, collected 28 days after the second AZD1222 dose.

CDR3 sequence reads: CASTGQMNTEAFF. CDR3 bases: TGCGCCAGTACAGGACAGATGAACACTGAAGCTTTCTTT. The chain joins TRBV5-1 to TRBJ1-1; TRBD1 is a possible D gene (6 bases). This CDR3 has 13 amino acids. CDR1 and CDR2 (germline): SGHRS, YFSETQ. The V and J ends lost 8 bases and 0 bases respectively, with 11 bases between them. The variable domain in full, completed from reference TRBV5-1 and TRBJ1-1, reads KAGVTQTPRYLIKTRGQQVTLSCSPISGHRSVSWYQQTPGQGLQFLFEYFSETQRNKGNFPGRFSGRQFSNSRSEMNVSTLELGDSALYLCASTGQMNTEAFFGQGTRLTVV.